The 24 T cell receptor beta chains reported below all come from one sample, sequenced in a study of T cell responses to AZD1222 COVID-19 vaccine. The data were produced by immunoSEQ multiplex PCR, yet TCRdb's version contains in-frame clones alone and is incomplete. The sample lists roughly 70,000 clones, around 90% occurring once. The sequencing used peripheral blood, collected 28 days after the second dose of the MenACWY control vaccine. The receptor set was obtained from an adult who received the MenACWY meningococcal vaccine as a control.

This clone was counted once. The CDR3 loop is CASSVLAGSYNEQFF. The CDR3 nucleotides read TGTGCCAGCAGCGTGCTAGCGGGATCCTACAATGAGCAGTTCTTC. The chain joins TRBV9 to TRBJ2-1; 9 bases fit TRBD2. CDR1 and CDR2 (germline): SGDLS, YYNGEE. The CDR3 is 15 amino acids. V was clipped by 2 bases and J by 1 base; unmatched bases: 1.

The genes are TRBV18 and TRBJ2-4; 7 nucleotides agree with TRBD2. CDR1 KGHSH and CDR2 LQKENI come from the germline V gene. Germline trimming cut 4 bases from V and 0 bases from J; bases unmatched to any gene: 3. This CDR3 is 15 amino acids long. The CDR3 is CASSREGLAKNIQYF. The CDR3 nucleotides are TGTGCCAGCTCACGGGAGGGGCTAGCCAAAAACATTCAGTACTTC.

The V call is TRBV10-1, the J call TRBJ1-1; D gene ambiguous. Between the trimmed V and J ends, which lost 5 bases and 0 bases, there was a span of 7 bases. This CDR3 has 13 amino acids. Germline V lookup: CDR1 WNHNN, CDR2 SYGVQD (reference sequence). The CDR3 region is CASSWTVNTEAFF. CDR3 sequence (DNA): TGCGCCAGCAGTTGGACGGTGAACACTGAAGCTTTCTTT.

The CDR3 DNA reads as TGTGCCAGCAGTTTAAGGACAGTCGACGGGGACACTGAAGCTTTCTTT. The encoded protein is CASSLRTVDGDTEAFF. The J gene is TRBJ1-1, the V gene TRBV27; D may be TRBD1 (6 bases). The CDR3 covers 16 residues. Germline V gene sequence: CDR1 MNHEY, CDR2 SMNVEV (reference sequence). The V gene lost 2 bases and the J gene lost 3 bases, with 16 bases spanning the gap.

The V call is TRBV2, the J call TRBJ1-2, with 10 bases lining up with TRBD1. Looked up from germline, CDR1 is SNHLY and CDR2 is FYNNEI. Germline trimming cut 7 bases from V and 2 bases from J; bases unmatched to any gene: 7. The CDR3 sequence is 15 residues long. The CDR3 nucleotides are TGTGCCAGCACTTTAAGGGGACAGGGGAACTATGGCTACACCTTC. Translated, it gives CASTLRGQGNYGYTF.

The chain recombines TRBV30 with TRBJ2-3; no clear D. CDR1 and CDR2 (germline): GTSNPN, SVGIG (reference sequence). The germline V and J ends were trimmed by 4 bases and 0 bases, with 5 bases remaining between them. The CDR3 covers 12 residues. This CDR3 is CAWTDSTDTQYF. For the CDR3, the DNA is TGTGCCTGGACGGACAGCACAGATACGCAGTATTTT. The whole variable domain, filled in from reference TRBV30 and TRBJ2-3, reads SQTIHQWPATLVQPVGSPLSLECTVEGTSNPNLYWYRQAAGRGLQLLFYSVGIGQISSEVPQNLSASRPQDRQFILSSKKLLLSDSGFYLCAWTDSTDTQYFGPGTRLTVL.

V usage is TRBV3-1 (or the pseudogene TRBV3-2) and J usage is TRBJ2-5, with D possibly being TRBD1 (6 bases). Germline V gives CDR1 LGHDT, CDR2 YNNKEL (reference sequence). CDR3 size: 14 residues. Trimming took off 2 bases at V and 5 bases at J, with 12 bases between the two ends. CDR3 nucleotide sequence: TGTGCCAGCAGCCAACAACAGGGTGGGGAGACCCAGTACTTC. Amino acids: CASSQQQGGETQYF.

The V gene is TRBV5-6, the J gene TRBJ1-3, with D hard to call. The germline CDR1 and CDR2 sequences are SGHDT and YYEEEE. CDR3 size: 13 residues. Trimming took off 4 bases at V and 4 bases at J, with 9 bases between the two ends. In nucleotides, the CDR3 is TGTGCCAGCAGCAGCCACGGGGGAAACACCATATATTTT. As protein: CASSSHGGNTIYF. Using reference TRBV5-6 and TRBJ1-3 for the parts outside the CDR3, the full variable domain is DAGVTQSPTHLIKTRGQQVTLRCSPKSGHDTVSWYQQALGQGPQFIFQYYEEEERQRGNFPDRFSGHQFPNYSSELNVNALLLGDSALYLCASSSHGGNTIYFGEGSWLTVV.

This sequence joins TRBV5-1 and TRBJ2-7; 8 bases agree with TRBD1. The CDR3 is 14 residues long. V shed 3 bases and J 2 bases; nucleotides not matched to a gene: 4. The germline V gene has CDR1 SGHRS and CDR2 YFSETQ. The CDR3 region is CASSSRTGPYEQYF. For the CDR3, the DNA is TGCGCCAGCAGCTCCCGGACAGGGCCCTACGAGCAGTACTTC. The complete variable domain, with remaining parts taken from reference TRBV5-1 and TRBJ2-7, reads KAGVTQTPRYLIKTRGQQVTLSCSPISGHRSVSWYQQTPGQGLQFLFEYFSETQRNKGNFPGRFSGRQFSNSRSEMNVSTLELGDSALYLCASSSRTGPYEQYFGPGTRLTVT.

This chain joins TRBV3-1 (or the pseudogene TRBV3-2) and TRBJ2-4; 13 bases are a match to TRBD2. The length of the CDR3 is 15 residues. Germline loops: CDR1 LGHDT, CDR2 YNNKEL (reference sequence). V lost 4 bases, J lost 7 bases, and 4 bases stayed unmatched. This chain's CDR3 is CASSPRLAGGNIQYF. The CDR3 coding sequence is TGTGCCAGCAGCCCCAGACTAGCGGGAGGTAACATTCAGTACTTC.

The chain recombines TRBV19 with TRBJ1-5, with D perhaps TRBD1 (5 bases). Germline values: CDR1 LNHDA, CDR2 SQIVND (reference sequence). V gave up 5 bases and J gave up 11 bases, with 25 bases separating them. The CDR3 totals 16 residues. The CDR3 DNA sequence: TGTGCCAGTAGTTCCCCTGAGGGGCTGTCCTTCGGGGCCCAGCATTTT. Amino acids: CASSSPEGLSFGAQHF.

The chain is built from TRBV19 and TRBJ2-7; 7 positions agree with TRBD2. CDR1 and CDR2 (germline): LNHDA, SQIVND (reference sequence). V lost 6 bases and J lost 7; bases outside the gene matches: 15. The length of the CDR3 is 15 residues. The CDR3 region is CASSHRLAYFGEQYF. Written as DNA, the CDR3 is TGTGCCAGTAGCCACAGACTAGCATATTTTGGGGAGCAGTACTTC.

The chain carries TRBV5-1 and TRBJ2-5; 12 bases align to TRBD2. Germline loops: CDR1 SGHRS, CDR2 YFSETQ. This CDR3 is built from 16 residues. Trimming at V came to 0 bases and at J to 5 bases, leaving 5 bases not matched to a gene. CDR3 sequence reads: CASSLETSGSGETQYF. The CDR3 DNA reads TGCGCCAGCAGCTTGGAGACTAGCGGGAGCGGGGAGACCCAGTACTTC. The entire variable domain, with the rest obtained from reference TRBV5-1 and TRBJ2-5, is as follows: KAGVTQTPRYLIKTRGQQVTLSCSPISGHRSVSWYQQTPGQGLQFLFEYFSETQRNKGNFPGRFSGRQFSNSRSEMNVSTLELGDSALYLCASSLETSGSGETQYFGPGTRLLVL.

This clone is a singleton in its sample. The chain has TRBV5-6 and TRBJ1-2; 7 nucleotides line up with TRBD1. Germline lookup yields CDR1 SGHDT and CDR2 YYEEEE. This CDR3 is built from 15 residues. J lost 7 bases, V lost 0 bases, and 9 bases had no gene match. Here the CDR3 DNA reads TGTGCCAGCAGCTTGGTGGGGGACAGCTGGCGTGGCTACACCTTC. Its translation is CASSLVGDSWRGYTF.

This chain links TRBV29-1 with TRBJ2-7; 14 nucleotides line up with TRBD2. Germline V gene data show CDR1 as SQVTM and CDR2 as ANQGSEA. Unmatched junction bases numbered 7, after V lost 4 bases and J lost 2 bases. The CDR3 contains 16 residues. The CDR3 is CSVGTSGRTGAYEQYF. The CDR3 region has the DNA TGCAGCGTTGGGACTAGCGGGAGGACGGGGGCCTACGAGCAGTACTTC.

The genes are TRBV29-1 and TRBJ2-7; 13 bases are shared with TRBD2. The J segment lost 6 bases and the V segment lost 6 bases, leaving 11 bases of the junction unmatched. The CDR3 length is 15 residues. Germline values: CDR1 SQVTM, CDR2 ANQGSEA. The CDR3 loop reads CSVGLAGRGPVEQYF. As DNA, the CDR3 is TGCAGCGTGGGACTAGCGGGAAGGGGGCCAGTCGAGCAGTACTTC.

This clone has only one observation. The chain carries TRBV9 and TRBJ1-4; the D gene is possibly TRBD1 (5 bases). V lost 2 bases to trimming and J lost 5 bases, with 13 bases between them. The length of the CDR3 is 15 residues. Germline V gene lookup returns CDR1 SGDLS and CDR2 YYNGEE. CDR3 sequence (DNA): TGTGCCAGCAGCGTCCGGGACGGGGGGAATGAAAAACTGTTTTTT. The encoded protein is CASSVRDGGNEKLFF.

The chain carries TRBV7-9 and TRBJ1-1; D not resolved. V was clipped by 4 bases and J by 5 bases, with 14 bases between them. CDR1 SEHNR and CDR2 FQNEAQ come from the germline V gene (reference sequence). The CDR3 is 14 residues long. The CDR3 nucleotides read TGTGCCAGCAGCTCCTCCAATGGCGTTACTGAAGCTTTCTTT. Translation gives CASSSSNGVTEAFF.

CDR3 in DNA: TGTGCCAGTAGCGACCACACCAGGGGGACGGGCGGAGGCTACACCTTC. It codes for CASSDHTRGTGGGYTF. This chain connects TRBV28 to TRBJ1-2, with 7 bases lining up with TRBD1. There are 16 residues in the CDR3. Germline CDR1 is MDHEN and CDR2 is SYDVKM. The V gene end was trimmed by 9 bases and the J gene end by 8 bases; junction bases not matched to a gene: 21.

Here the CDR3 reads CASLDRGTEAFF. The DNA of the CDR3 is TGCGCCAGCCTAGACAGGGGCACTGAAGCTTTCTTT. This chain joins TRBV10-2 and TRBJ1-1, with TRBD1 identical over 8 bases. V was clipped by 8 bases and J by 4 bases; unmatched bases: 3. The CDR3 extends over 12 amino acids. Germline V gives CDR1 WSHSY, CDR2 SAAADI.

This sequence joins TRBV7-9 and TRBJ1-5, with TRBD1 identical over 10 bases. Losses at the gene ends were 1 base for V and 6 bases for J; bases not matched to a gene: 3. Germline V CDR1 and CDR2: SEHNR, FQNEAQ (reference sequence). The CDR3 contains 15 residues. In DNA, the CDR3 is TGTGCCAGCAGCTTAGGGGACAGGGGCAGTCAGCCCCAGCATTTT. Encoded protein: CASSLGDRGSQPQHF.

CDR3 DNA: TGTGCCAGTCGTCCAGGGTCTGGAAACACCATATATTTT. Amino acid sequence: CASRPGSGNTIYF. This chain uses TRBV27 with TRBJ1-3; perhaps TRBD1 as D (5 bases). The CDR3 loop spans 13 amino acids. V lost 9 bases, J lost 1 base, and 10 bases lay in between. Germline V CDR1 and CDR2: MNHEY, SMNVEV (reference sequence).

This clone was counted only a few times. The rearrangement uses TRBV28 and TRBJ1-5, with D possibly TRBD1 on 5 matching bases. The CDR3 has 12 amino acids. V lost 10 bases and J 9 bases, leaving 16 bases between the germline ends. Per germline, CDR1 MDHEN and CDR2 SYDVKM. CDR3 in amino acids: CATLGQARPQHF. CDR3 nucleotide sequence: TGTGCCACTCTTGGACAAGCGCGGCCCCAGCATTTT.

The CDR3 DNA reads TGTGCCAGTAGTAACAACAGGGTGATGGACACTGAAGCTTTCTTT. Its translation is CASSNNRVMDTEAFF. V is TRBV19 and J is TRBJ1-1, with a possible D match to TRBD1 (6 bases). Trimming left V 4 bases short and J 3 bases short, with 15 bases between. The CDR3 runs 15 residues. From germline, CDR1 is LNHDA and CDR2 SQIVND (reference sequence).